A single T cell receptor beta chain is shown here with its context. The sample holds other DNA sequences that translate to the same CDR3. The data were taken from a study of T cell changes during pregnancy in multiple sclerosis. Profiled with immunoSEQ multiplex PCR; TCRdb holds only in-frame clones, not every one. The data show about 33,000 clones, roughly 92% seen once. Per the germline V gene, CDR1 is SGHDT and CDR2 is YYEEEE. Trimming shortened V by 3 bases and J by 9 bases, and 16 bases separated the two germline ends. This CDR3 is built from 13 residues. The chain links TRBV5-6 to TRBJ2-7; D is possibly TRBD1 (7 bases). Sequencing was performed on PBMCs (not recorded whether the cells were cultured). This sequence was found in a female donor with multiple sclerosis, enrolled in a pregnancy study. The CDR3 sequence: CASSSLRGRGQYF. The CDR3 DNA follows: TGTGCCAGCAGCTCTTTAAGGGGGCGGGGGCAGTACTTC.